Listed below are T cell receptor beta chains from one sample, sequenced in a study of shared T cell receptors in the human thymus. The method was immunoSEQ multiplex PCR; TCRdb's version includes in-frame clones alone and lacks a portion of them. The data show roughly 410,000 clones, over 90% seen once. Sequenced material: thymocytes. The receptors were sampled from a human donor. The CDR3 runs from the conserved cysteine through the conserved F or W. Fields, in order: J gene, D gene, clone size, V gene, CDR3 DNA, CDR3 protein. The D gene is left open where the match is weak. Part of the rows lack a size; the others show once, few, many or a class for expanded clones.

TRBJ1-2,TRBD1,.,TRBV28,TGTGCCAGCAGTTCCAGGGGGGATGGCTACACCTTC,CASSSRGDGYTF
TRBJ2-1,.,.,TRBV10-3,TGTGCCATCAGTGGGGGAGTCCAAAAGAAGAATGAGCAGTTCTTC,CAISGGVQKKNEQFF
TRBJ2-7,TRBD2,.,TRBV19,TGTGCCAGTAGTATAAGCCCCACTAGCGCAAGCTCCTACGAGCAGTACTTC,CASSISPTSASSYEQYF
TRBJ1-5,.,.,TRBV7-6,TGTGCCAGCAGCCCCCGATCACATAGGGATCAGCCCCAGCATTTT,CASSPRSHRDQPQHF
TRBJ2-7,TRBD2,.,TRBV4-1,TGCGCCAGCAGCCAAGGGGATCAGCGGGAGATGGAATACGAGCAGTACTTC,CASSQGDQREMEYEQYF
TRBJ2-5,.,.,TRBV27,TGTGCCAGCAGTAGGGGAGAGACCCAGTACTTC,CASSRGETQYF
TRBJ2-7,TRBD2,.,TRBV10-3,TGTGCCATCAGTGAGCCTGGGACTAGCGGAGGGGACTACGAGCAGTACTTC,CAISEPGTSGGDYEQYF
TRBJ2-1,TRBD2,few,TRBV27,TGTGCCAGCAGTTTTATCAGGCGGGAGGGCCCGGACAATGAGCAGTTCTTC,CASSFIRREGPDNEQFF
TRBJ2-1,.,.,TRBV19,TGTGCCAGTAGCCCAGGGCCGGCATCCTACAATGAGCAGTTCTTC,CASSPGPASYNEQFF
TRBJ1-2,TRBD1,.,TRBV5-4,TGTGCCAGCAGCTCAGGACAGGGGACCTACTATGGCTACACCTTC,CASSSGQGTYYGYTF